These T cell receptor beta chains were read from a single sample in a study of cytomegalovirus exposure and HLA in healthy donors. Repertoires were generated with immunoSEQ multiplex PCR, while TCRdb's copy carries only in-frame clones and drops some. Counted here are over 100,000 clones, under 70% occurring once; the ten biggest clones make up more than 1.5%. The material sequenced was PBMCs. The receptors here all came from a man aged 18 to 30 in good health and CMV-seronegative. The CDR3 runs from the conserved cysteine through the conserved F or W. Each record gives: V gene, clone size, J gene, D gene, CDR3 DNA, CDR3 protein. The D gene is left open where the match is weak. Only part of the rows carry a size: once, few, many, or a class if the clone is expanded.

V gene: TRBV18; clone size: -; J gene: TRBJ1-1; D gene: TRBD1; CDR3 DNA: TGTGCCAGCTCGCTTAAATCAGGGGGTACCACTGAAGCTTTCTTT; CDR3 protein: CASSLKSGGTTEAFF
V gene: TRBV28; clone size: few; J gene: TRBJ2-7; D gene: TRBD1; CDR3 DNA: TGTGCCAGCAGTTTCCGGCAGGGGGCTGACGAGCAGTACTTC; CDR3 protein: CASSFRQGADEQYF
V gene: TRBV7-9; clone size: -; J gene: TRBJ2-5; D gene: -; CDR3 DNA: TGTGCCAGCAGCTTAATGGATGCGGGCCCGGGGACCCAGTACTTC; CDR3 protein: CASSLMDAGPGTQYF
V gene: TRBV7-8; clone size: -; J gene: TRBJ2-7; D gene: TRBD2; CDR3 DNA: TGTGCCAGCAGCTTAGGAGCGGGGGCCCCCTACGAGCAGTACTTC; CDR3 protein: CASSLGAGAPYEQYF
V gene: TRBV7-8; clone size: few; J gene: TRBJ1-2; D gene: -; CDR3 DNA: TGTGCCCGCAGCTTAGCGCATGGAGGGATCGTCTATGGCTACACCTTC; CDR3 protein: CARSLAHGGIVYGYTF
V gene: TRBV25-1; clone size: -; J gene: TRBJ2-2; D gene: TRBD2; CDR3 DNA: TGTGCCAGCACCGGAGGGCTAGCGGGAGTGTGGAGCACCGGGGAGCTGTTTTTT; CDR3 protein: CASTGGLAGVWSTGELFF
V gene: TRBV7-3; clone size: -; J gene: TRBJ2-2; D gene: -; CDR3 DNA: TGTGCCAGCAGCTTATACGGACACTCATTCGCGAACACCGGGGAGCTGTTTTTT; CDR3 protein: CASSLYGHSFANTGELFF
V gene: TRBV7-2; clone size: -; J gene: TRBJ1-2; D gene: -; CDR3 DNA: TGTGCCAGCAGCTCTTTGACGGGTAACTATGGCTACACCTTC; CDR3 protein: CASSSLTGNYGYTF
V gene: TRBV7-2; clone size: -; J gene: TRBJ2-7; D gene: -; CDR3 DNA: TGTGCCAGCAGCGTTAACCTTATAGACGAGCAGTACTTC; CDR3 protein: CASSVNLIDEQYF
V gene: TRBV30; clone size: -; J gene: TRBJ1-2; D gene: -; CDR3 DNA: TGTGCACACGAATGGGGGCAGTTCAACTATGGCTACACCTTC; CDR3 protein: CAHEWGQFNYGYTF
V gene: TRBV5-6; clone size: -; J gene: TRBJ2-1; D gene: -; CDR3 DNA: TGTGCCAGCAGCCCCGACTTCAATGAGCAGTTCTTC; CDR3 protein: CASSPDFNEQFF
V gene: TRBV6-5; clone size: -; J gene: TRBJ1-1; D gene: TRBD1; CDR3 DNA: TGTGCCAGCAGGGGACAGGGGACGAACACTGAAGCTTTCTTT; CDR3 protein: CASRGQGTNTEAFF
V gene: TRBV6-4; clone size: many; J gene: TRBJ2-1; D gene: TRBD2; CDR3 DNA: TGTGCCAGCAGTGGGACTAGCGGGGGGGCCAATGAGCAGTTCTTC; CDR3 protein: CASSGTSGGANEQFF
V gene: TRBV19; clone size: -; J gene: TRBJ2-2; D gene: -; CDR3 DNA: TGTGCCAGTACCTTAGCTCCTGGGGAGCTGTTTTTT; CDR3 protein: CASTLAPGELFF
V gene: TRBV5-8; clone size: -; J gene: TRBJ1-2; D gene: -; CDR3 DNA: TGTGCCAGCAGCTTGGAATGGTGGCGGAAAGCTAACTATGGCTACACCTTC; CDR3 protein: CASSLEWWRKANYGYTF
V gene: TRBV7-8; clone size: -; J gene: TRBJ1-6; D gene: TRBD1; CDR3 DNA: TGTGCCAGCAGCTTAGTGGTCGGAACAGGGGTTATGAGGGATTCACCCCTCCACTTT; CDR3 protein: CASSLVVGTGVMRDSPLHF
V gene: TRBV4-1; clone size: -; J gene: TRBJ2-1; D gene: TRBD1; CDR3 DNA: TGCGCCAGCAGCCAAGGGGCGACCGGGACAGCGGACAATGAGCAGTTCTTC; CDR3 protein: CASSQGATGTADNEQFF
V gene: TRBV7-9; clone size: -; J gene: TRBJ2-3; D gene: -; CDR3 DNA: TGTGCCAGCCAAACTAGCACAGATACGCAGTATTTT; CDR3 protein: CASQTSTDTQYF
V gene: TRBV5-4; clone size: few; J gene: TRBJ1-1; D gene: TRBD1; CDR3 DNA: TGTGCCAGCAGCTTTCCGACAGGGGGGAACACTGAAGCTTTCTTT; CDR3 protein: CASSFPTGGNTEAFF
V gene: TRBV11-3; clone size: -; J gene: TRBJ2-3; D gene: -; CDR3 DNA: TGTGCCAGCAGCCCCGGACTCTACACAGATACGCAGTATTTT; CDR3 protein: CASSPGLYTDTQYF
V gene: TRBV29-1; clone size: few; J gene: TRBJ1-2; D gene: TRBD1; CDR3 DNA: TGCAGCGTCGCAACCGGGACAGGGGACCCGCGGGTGTCTGGCTACACCTTC; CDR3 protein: CSVATGTGDPRVSGYTF
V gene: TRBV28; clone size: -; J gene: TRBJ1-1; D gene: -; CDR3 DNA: TGTGCCAGCAGAGGGATTGCCGACAGTCACACTGAAGCTTTCTTT; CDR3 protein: CASRGIADSHTEAFF
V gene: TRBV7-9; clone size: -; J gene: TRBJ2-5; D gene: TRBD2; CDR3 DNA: TGTGCCAGCAGCTTTTCAGCGGGAGCAGAGACCCAGTACTTC; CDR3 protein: CASSFSAGAETQYF
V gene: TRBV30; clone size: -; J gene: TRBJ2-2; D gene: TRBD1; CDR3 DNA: TGTGCCTGGACCCCCCGGACAGGGGCGGTCGGGGAGCTGTTTTTT; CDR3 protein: CAWTPRTGAVGELFF
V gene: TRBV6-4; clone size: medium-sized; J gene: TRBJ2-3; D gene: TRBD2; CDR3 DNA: TGTGCCAGCAGTGGTGGACTAGTCACAGATACGCAGTATTTT; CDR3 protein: CASSGGLVTDTQYF
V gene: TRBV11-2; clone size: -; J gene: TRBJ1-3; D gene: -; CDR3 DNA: TGTGCCAGCAGCCGGAGCCAGGGCGGCTCTGGAAACACCATATATTTT; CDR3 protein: CASSRSQGGSGNTIYF
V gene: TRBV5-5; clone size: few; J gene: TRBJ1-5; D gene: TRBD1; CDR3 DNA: TGTGCCAGCAGGAGACAGGGAGTCAGCAATCAGCCCCAGCATTTT; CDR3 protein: CASRRQGVSNQPQHF
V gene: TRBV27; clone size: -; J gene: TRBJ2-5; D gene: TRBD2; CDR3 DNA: TGTGCCAGCAGTTTATATCACGGGAGGGCCGTTGAGACCCAGTACTTC; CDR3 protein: CASSLYHGRAVETQYF
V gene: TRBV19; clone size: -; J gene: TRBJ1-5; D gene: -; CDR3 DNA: TGTGCCAGTAGTCCCCGGGTCTTCGGCAATCAGCCCCAGCATTTT; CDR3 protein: CASSPRVFGNQPQHF
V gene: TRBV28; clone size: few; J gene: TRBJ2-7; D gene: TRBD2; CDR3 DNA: TGTGCCAGCAGTGGAGCGGGGACTCTCTACGAGCAGTACTTC; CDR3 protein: CASSGAGTLYEQYF
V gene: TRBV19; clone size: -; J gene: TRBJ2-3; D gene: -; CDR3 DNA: TGTTCCAGTACCCAAACCGATAGGACTCGTGGGTTCCAGTATTTT; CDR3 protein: CSSTQTDRTRGFQYF
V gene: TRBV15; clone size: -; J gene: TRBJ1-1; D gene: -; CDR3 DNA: TGTGCCACCAGCAGAGATCTCGGGGACACTGAAGCTTTCTTT; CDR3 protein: CATSRDLGDTEAFF
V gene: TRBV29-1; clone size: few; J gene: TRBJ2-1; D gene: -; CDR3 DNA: TGCAGCGTTGATGGGGCCGATGGCTCCTACAATGAGCAGTTCTTC; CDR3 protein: CSVDGADGSYNEQFF
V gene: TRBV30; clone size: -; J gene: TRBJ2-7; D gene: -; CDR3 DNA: TGTGCCTGGAGCGGGGTATACGAGCAGTACTTC; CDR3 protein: CAWSGVYEQYF
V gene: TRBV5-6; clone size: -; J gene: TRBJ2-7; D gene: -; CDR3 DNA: TGTGCCAGCAGCTTGACGTCTAGCTCCTACGAGCAGTACTTC; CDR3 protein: CASSLTSSSYEQYF
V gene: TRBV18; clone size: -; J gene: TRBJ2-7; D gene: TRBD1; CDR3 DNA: TGTGCCAGCTCAGAGGACAGGCAAGCCTACGAGCAGTACTTC; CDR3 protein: CASSEDRQAYEQYF
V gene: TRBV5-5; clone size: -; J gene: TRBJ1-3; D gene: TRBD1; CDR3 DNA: TGTGCCAGCAGCTTGGCGGACAGGGCTGGAAACACCATATATTTT; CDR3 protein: CASSLADRAGNTIYF
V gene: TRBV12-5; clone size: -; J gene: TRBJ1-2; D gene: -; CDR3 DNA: TGTGCTAGTGGTTTAACAGTTAACTATGGCTACACCTTC; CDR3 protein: CASGLTVNYGYTF
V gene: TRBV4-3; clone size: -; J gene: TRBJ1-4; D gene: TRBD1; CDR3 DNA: TGCGCCAGCAGCCAAGACCGGGCGGCCGGGACAGGGGGCTCTATTAATGAAAAACTGTTTTTT; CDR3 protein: CASSQDRAAGTGGSINEKLFF
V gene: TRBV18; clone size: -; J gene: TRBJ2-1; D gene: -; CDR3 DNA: TGTGCCAGCTCACCCGGGAGTGGGTCCTACAATGAGCAGTTCTTC; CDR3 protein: CASSPGSGSYNEQFF
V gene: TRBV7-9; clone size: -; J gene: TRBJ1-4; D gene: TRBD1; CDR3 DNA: TGTGCCAGCTCAGGGGGGTTAGCAACTAATGAAAAACTGTTTTTT; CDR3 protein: CASSGGLATNEKLFF
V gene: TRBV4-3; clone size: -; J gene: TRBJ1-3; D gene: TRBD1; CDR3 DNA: TGCGCCAGCAGTCCTGACAGGGTCGGAAACACCATATATTTT; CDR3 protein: CASSPDRVGNTIYF
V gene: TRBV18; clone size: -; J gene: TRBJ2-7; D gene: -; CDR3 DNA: TGTGCCAGCTCACCGATGGCACTACGGGAAGGAATGCGTGAGCAGTACTTC; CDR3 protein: CASSPMALREGMREQYF
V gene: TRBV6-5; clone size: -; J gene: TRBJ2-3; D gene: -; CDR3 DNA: TGTGCCAGCAGTTTCCGGACAGTACTAAGCACAGATACGCAGTATTTT; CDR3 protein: CASSFRTVLSTDTQYF
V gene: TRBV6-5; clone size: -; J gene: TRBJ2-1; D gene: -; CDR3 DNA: TGTCCCAGCAGTTACGTTCCTTTCTCCTACAATGAGCAGTTCTTC; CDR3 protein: CPSSYVPFSYNEQFF
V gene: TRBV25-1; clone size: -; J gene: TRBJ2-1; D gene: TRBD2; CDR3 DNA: TGTGCCAGCAGTGCAACCACGGGACTAGCGGGAGGGCACAATGAGCAGTTCTTC; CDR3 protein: CASSATTGLAGGHNEQFF
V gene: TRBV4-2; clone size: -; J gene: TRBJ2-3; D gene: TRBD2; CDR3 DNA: TGTGCCAGCAGCCAAGAGTATTGGGGGACTAGTAGGGATACGCAGTATTTT; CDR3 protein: CASSQEYWGTSRDTQYF
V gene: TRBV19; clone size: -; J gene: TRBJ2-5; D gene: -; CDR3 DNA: TGTGCCAGTAGTAAGCACAAAAAGACAGGAGAGACCCAGTACTTC; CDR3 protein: CASSKHKKTGETQYF
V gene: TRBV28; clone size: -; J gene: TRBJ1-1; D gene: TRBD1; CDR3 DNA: TGTGCCAGCAGTCTTCAGGGGGCTACTGAAGCTTTCTTT; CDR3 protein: CASSLQGATEAFF
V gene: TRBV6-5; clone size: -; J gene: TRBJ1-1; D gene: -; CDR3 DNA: TGTGCCAGCAGGCCGGGACACAGGGACACTGAAGCTTTCTTT; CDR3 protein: CASRPGHRDTEAFF
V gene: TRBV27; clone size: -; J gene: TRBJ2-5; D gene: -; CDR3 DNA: TGTGCCAGCAGTTACAATTACCAAGAGACCCAGTACTTC; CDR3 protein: CASSYNYQETQYF
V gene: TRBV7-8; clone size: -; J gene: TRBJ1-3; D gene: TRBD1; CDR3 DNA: TGTGCCAGCAGCTTAGTCGGATTTGCCAGGGGGCGAAAAATAGGTTCTGGAAACACCATATATTTT; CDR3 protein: CASSLVGFARGRKIGSGNTIYF
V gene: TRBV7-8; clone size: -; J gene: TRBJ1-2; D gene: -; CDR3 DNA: TGTGCCAGCAGTCCCGGGGGGGGGCGCGGCTACACCTTC; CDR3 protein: CASSPGGGRGYTF
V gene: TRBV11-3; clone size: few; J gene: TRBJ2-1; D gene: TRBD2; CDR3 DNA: TGTGCCAGCAGCTCAACGCCCATAGCGGGGGACACATTTCGCAATGAGCAGTTCTTC; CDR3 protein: CASSSTPIAGDTFRNEQFF